The text below deals with one T cell receptor (beta chain). The data were taken from a study of regulatory T cells in long-lasting Graves disease. The CDR3 is 16 residues long. V gave up 1 base and J gave up 5 bases; unmatched junction bases: 8. The germline gives CDR1 MNHEY, CDR2 SVGAGI. Described time point: newly diagnosed GD, antithyroid drugs for less than 3 months. Extracted RNA from PBMCs served as the source of the TCR library. HTBI primers from iRepertoire and Arm-PCR of CDR3 regions yielded the TCR beta libraries. TCRdb analysed the multiplex PCR reads with MiXCR anew, one entry per CDR3 protein. Among roughly 410,000 distinct CDR3 sequences listed, approximately 15% were seen once. The sample was also linked to a second study, of T cells in Graves' hyperthyroidism and ophthalmopathy.

Sequenced material: peripheral blood mononuclear cells (PBMCs), taken at new diagnosis, from a patient treated with antithyroid drugs. This TCR was recovered from a woman in her thirties or forties with Graves disease. V and J are TRBV6-5 and TRBJ1-2, with TRBD1 identical over 9 bases. Here the CDR3 reads CASSYYLPGTGYGYTF. Here the CDR3 DNA reads TGTGCCAGCAGTTACTATCTTCCCGGGACAGGGTATGGCTACACCTTC.